Shown below are 2 T cell receptor beta chains from a single sample sequenced in a study of blood T cell repertoires in COVID-19 (dated by TCRdb to the early 2020s). The library was built by means of the immunoSEQ multiplex PCR assay. Entries here come from immuneACCESS through TCRdb and include only in-frame sequences with V and J called. Some clones fail to appear in such tables; in the studies checked, an unresolved V gene covers under half of the shortfall, and the cause of the remainder is unknown. In this sample the table shows more than 200,000 clones, under 95% of which occur a single time. The ten largest account for about 1.9% of the sample. The sample consisted of PBMCs or T cells enriched from blood (not recorded which). Receptor source: a woman in her late teens or twenties who had recovered from COVID-19.

V is TRBV29-1 and J is TRBJ1-2; TRBD1 might be the D (6 bases). Germline V gene data show CDR1 as SQVTM and CDR2 as ANQGSEA. V was cut by 5 bases and J by 4 bases, with 17 bases left in between. The CDR3 sequence is 14 residues long. CDR3 DNA: TGCAGCGTTCACACCGGACAGATTAGCTATGGCTACACCTTC. Protein sequence: CSVHTGQISYGYTF.

In this sample, this clone turned up once. The J gene is TRBJ2-2, the V gene TRBV27, with TRBD2 identical over 12 bases. The CDR3 loop spans 16 amino acids. Germline V CDR1 and CDR2: MNHEY, SMNVEV (reference sequence). V lost 5 bases and J lost 8; bases outside the gene matches: 9. DNA of the CDR3: TGTGCCAGCAGTGGGGGACTAGCGGGTCTTACGGGGGAGCTGTTTTTT. It encodes CASSGGLAGLTGELFF.